This T cell receptor (beta chain) was identified during a study of blood T cell repertoires in COVID-19. The overall study: PBMCs, B-cell-depleted T cells, or T cells were the source of the cDNA or gDNA that made up the material.

Those enrolled, adults aged roughly 18 to 100 years, came from 20 to 25 US areas. The CDR3 extends over 13 amino acids. Germline CDR1 is MDHEN and CDR2 is SYDVKM. Trimming shortened V by 2 bases and J by 6 bases, and 8 bases separated the two germline ends. Original analysis: Counts of nucleated cells, estimated from reference gene primer amplification, were obtained. Sequenced by immunoSEQ multiplex PCR; TCRdb stores in-frame clones only, minus some. Clone size and the V and J calls come from that table; the DNA yielded D and trimming. Of 250,000 to 350,000 clones listed, roughly 90% are singletons. The genes are TRBV28 and TRBJ1-5; D may be TRBD1 (6 bases). The TCR sequence derives from a woman aged 18-29 years with acute COVID-19. The sequenced material came from PBMCs or T cells enriched from blood (not recorded which). The chain's CDR3 is CASSLRGSQPQHF. CDR3 nucleotides: TGTGCCAGCAGTTTAAGGGGGAGTCAGCCCCAGCATTTT.